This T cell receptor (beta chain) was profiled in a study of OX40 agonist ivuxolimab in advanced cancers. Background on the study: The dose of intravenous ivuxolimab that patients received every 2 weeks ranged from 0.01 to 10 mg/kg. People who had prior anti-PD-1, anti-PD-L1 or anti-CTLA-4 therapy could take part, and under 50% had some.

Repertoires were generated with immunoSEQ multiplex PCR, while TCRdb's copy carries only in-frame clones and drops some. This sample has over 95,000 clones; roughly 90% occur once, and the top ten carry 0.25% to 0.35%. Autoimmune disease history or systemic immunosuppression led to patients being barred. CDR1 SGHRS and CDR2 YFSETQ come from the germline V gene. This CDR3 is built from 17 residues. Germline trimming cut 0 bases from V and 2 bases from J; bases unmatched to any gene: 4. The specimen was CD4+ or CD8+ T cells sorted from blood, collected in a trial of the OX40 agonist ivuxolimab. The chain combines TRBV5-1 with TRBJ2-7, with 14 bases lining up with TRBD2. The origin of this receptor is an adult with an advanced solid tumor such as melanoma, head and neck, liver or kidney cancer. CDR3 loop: CASSLGLAGGMAYEQYF. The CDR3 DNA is TGCGCCAGCAGCTTGGGACTAGCGGGAGGGATGGCCTACGAGCAGTACTTC.